This entry lists 21 T cell receptor beta chains sequenced from one sample in a study of T cells in Graves' hyperthyroidism and ophthalmopathy. Amplification targeted TCR beta CDR3 regions from RNA transcripts. First-round RT-PCR of the TCR CDR3 relied on the HTBI primer set. TCRdb reanalysed the multiplex PCR reads using MiXCR and keeps one entry per CDR3 protein. The sample gives 750,000 to 900,000 distinct CDR3 sequences, 35% to 40% of which show up once; roughly 8.3% is in the top ten. The sequenced sample consisted of blood. All receptors derive from a man aged 18 to 29 with Graves' hyperthyroidism.

The CDR3 DNA reads as TGTGCCAGCAGTTTGCCGGGGGGGCCCCTCCACTTT. Residues: CASSLPGGPLHF. The chain has TRBV12-3 or TRBV12-4 and TRBJ1-6; D is perhaps TRBD1 (5 bases). V was pared by 3 bases and J by 13 bases, with 10 bases between. This CDR3 spans 12 amino acids.

The chain is built from TRBV20-1 and TRBJ2-7; perhaps TRBD2 as D (8 bases). The CDR3 is made up of 14 amino acids. Trimming left V 8 bases short and J 1 base short, with 18 bases between. The germline V gene has CDR1 DFQATT and CDR2 SNEGSKA (reference sequence). CDR3 sequence: CSSDRERESYEQYF. The CDR3 region has the DNA TGCAGTTCCGACAGGGAGCGGGAGTCCTACGAGCAGTACTTC.

Many counts were recorded for this clonotype. The chain combines TRBV15 with TRBJ1-1; TRBD1 matches 9 bases. CDR1 LNHNV and CDR2 YYDKDF come from the germline V gene (reference sequence). The J segment lost 10 bases and the V segment lost 0 bases, leaving 3 bases of the junction unmatched. The CDR3 is made up of 13 amino acids. The CDR3 DNA sequence: TGTGCCACCAGCAGAGATATGGGACAGGGAGCTTTCTTT. This encodes CATSRDMGQGAFF. The entire variable domain, with the rest obtained from reference TRBV15 and TRBJ1-1, is as follows: DAMVIQNPRYQVTQFGKPVTLSCSQTLNHNVMYWYQQKSSQAPKLLFHYYDKDFNNEADTPDNFQSRRPNTSFCFLDIRSPGLGDTAMYLCATSRDMGQGAFFGQGTRLTVV.

J is TRBJ2-2 and V is TRBV7-9, with TRBD2 matching over 12 bases. The CDR3 sequence is 19 residues long. Germline values: CDR1 SEHNR, CDR2 FQNEAQ (reference sequence). V trimming: 0 bases; J trimming: 1 base; junction bases outside the gene matches: 6. The CDR3 sequence is CASSLAPSGGAGNTGELFF. The CDR3 bases are TGTGCCAGCAGCTTAGCTCCTAGCGGGGGGGCCGGGAACACCGGGGAGCTGTTTTTT.

This clonotype was counted a single time. A much larger clonotype is one base distant, so this may be a read error. The chain employs TRBV9 and TRBJ1-1; 11 bases match TRBD1. This CDR3 spans 14 amino acids. Germline V lookup: CDR1 SGDLS, CDR2 YYNGEE. CDR3 in amino acids: CANSVAYGTGGAFF. In DNA, the CDR3 is TGTGCCAACAGCGTAGCTTATGGGACAGGGGGGGCTTTCTTT.

The V gene is TRBV19, the J gene TRBJ2-2; D possibly corresponds to TRBD2 (6 bases). The CDR3 contains 16 residues. In germline, CDR1 is LNHDA, CDR2 SQIVND (reference sequence). Deletions cut 0 bases from V and 7 bases from J, with 15 bases between. The CDR3 protein is CASSIDLVPGGGELFF. The CDR3 DNA follows: TGTGCCAGTAGTATAGATCTAGTCCCCGGGGGCGGGGAGCTGTTTTTT.

The chain uses TRBV20-1 and TRBJ2-2; no reliable D call. The CDR3 covers 14 residues. The germline V gene has CDR1 DFQATT and CDR2 SNEGSKA (reference sequence). Trimming took off 3 bases at V and 6 bases at J, with 14 bases between the two ends. CDR3 coding DNA: TGCAGTGCTAGCGCCCTCCCTTGGCCCGGGGAGCTGTTTTTT. It specifies CSASALPWPGELFF.

This clonotype came up a few times. The CDR3 loop reads CASSFPEDGVYEQYF. As DNA, the CDR3 is TGCGCCAGCAGCTTCCCCGAGGACGGAGTCTACGAGCAGTACTTC. The chain joins TRBV5-1 to TRBJ2-7; no clear D gene. Germline assignment: CDR1 SGHRS and CDR2 YFSETQ. V was pared by 2 bases and J by 3 bases, with 15 bases between. The CDR3 length is 15 residues.

The V and J genes are TRBV14 and TRBJ1-1, with D possibly matching TRBD1 (5 bases). CDR1 SGHDN and CDR2 FVKESK come from the germline V gene. Trimming stripped 0 bases from V and 0 bases from J, with 11 bases between. CDR3 length equals 16 residues. CDR3 sequence reads: CASSQDGAGMNTEAFF. CDR3 DNA sequence: TGTGCCAGCAGCCAAGACGGGGCAGGCATGAACACTGAAGCTTTCTTT.

The table lists this clonotype with a few counts. The chain links TRBV9 to TRBJ1-4, with 9 bases aligning to TRBD1. V trimming: 0 bases; J trimming: 5 bases; junction bases outside the gene matches: 5. Germline lookup yields CDR1 SGDLS and CDR2 YYNGEE. CDR3 length: 16 residues. The CDR3 sequence: CASSVDGQGLNEKLFF. The CDR3 DNA sequence: TGTGCCAGCAGCGTAGATGGACAGGGGTTGAATGAAAAACTGTTTTTT.

The J gene is TRBJ2-6, the V gene TRBV9, with D perhaps TRBD1 or TRBD2 (8 bases each). Trimming took off 4 bases at V and 0 bases at J, with 17 bases between the two ends. This CDR3 is 18 amino acids long. Germline-derived CDR1 and CDR2 are SGDLS and YYNGEE. CDR3 DNA: TGTGCCAGCAGCCAGGGGGCGGGAGGACTCTCTGGGGCCAACGTCCTGACTTTC. It codes for CASSQGAGGLSGANVLTF.

Only a few counts were recorded for this clonotype. The chain recombines TRBV25-1 with TRBJ1-6; D unresolved. Trimming cost V 5 bases and J 4 bases, with 12 bases left between them. This CDR3 has 15 amino acids. Germline V lookup: CDR1 MGHDK, CDR2 SYGVNS. The CDR3 DNA reads TGTGCCAGCAGTTTGGATCCGATTTATAATTCACCCCTCCACTTT. Residues: CASSLDPIYNSPLHF. Filled out from reference TRBV25-1 and TRBJ1-6, the complete variable domain reads EADIYQTPRYLVIGTGKKITLECSQTMGHDKMYWYQQDPGMELHLIHYSYGVNSTEKGDLSSESTVSRIRTEHFPLTLESARPSHTSQYLCASSLDPIYNSPLHFGNGTRLTVT.

This clonotype was counted between two and nine times. The chain combines TRBV7-9 with TRBJ2-2, with a weak D call TRBD2 (5 bases). This CDR3 is built from 16 residues. CDR1 SEHNR and CDR2 FQNEAQ come from the germline V gene (reference sequence). Trimming left V 5 bases short and J 0 bases short, with 13 bases between. The CDR3 here is CASSRRDSANTGELFF. CDR3 in DNA: TGTGCCAGCAGCCGTCGGGATTCAGCGAACACCGGGGAGCTGTTTTTT.

The J gene is TRBJ1-2, the V gene TRBV29-1; D is uncertain. CDR3 length: 12 residues. V dropped 0 bases and J dropped 5 bases, with 7 bases sitting between them. The germline V gene encodes CDR1 SQVTM and CDR2 ANQGSEA. DNA for the CDR3: TGCAGCGTTGAAGAAAGGGATTATGGCTACACCTTC. Protein sequence: CSVEERDYGYTF.

This clonotype was picked up one time. With a much larger clone just one base away, this may be a read error. The J gene is TRBJ1-1, the V gene TRBV5-5; TRBD1 aligns across 12 bases. Germline V gene sequence: CDR1 SGHKS, CDR2 YYEKEE (reference sequence). Germline trimming cut 4 bases from V and 0 bases from J; bases unmatched to any gene: 1. The CDR3 is 15 amino acids. The chain's CDR3 is CASSGTGGMNTEAFF. The CDR3 DNA sequence: TGTGCCAGCAGCGGGACAGGGGGCATGAACACTGAAGCTTTCTTT.

V is TRBV29-1 and J is TRBJ1-4, with D possibly being TRBD1 (6 bases). Germline values: CDR1 SQVTM, CDR2 ANQGSEA. CDR3 length: 12 amino acids. The germline V and J ends were trimmed by 7 bases and 8 bases, with 14 bases remaining between them. CDR3: CSEGGVGEKLFF. DNA of the CDR3: TGCAGCGAGGGGGGCGTAGGCGAAAAACTGTTTTTT.

This rearrangement joins TRBV9 to TRBJ1-1; no clear D gene. From germline, CDR1 is SGDLS and CDR2 YYNGEE. The CDR3 is made up of 14 amino acids. The V end lost 4 bases, the J end lost 6 bases, and 16 bases lay between the germline ends. The CDR3: CASSPTSSGAEAFF. In DNA form, the CDR3 reads TGTGCCAGCAGCCCGACGTCCAGCGGGGCTGAAGCTTTCTTT.

The table lists this clonotype with many counts. This rearrangement joins TRBV29-1 to TRBJ2-7, with 9 bases lining up with TRBD1. The CDR3 sequence is 13 residues long. The V gene end was trimmed by 5 bases and the J gene end by 2 bases; junction bases not matched to a gene: 4. The V gene's germline CDR1 is SQVTM and CDR2 ANQGSEA. The CDR3 spells CSVQTGGAYEQYF. CDR3 DNA: TGCAGCGTTCAGACAGGGGGGGCCTACGAGCAGTACTTC.

This clonotype was found many times. The genes are TRBV7-8 and TRBJ2-7, with D possibly TRBD1 on 5 matching bases. The V end lost 3 bases, the J end lost 7 bases, and 10 bases lay between the germline ends. There are 12 residues in the CDR3. In germline, CDR1 is SGHVS, CDR2 FQNEAQ. As DNA, the CDR3 is TGTGCCAGCAGCTTTTCAGGGCAGGAGCAGTACTTC. This translates into CASSFSGQEQYF.

This clonotype was counted between two and nine times. The chain is built from TRBV5-6 and TRBJ2-5; 7 nucleotides line up with TRBD1. After removal of 0 bases from V and 6 bases from J, the junction contained 5 bases not matched to a gene. The V gene's germline CDR1 is SGHDT and CDR2 YYEEEE. This CDR3 is 14 amino acids long. The CDR3 DNA reads TGTGCCAGCAGCTTGGGGACAGGAGCGAAGACCCAGTACTTC. Its protein is CASSLGTGAKTQYF.

This chain uses TRBV13 with TRBJ2-7; D call uncertain. CDR1 is PRHDT and CDR2 is FYEKMQ in the germline V gene (reference sequence). The CDR3 consists of 15 residues. Trimming left V 0 bases short and J 1 base short, with 10 bases between. In nucleotides, the CDR3 is TGTGCCAGCAGCTTAGGCCTCGGGTTTTCCTACGAGCAGTACTTC. This encodes CASSLGLGFSYEQYF.